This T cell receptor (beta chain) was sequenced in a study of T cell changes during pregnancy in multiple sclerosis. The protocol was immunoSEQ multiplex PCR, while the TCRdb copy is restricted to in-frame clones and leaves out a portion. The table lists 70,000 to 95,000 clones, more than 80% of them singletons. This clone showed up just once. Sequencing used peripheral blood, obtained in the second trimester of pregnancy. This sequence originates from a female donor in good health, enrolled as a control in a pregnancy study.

Here the CDR3 reads CASVEGGAGLRYEQYF. CDR3 sequence (DNA): TGTGCTAGTGTCGAAGGAGGCGCGGGGTTACGGTACGAGCAGTACTTC. The V call is TRBV12-5, the J call TRBJ2-7, with D perhaps matching TRBD2 (6 bases). The CDR3 runs 16 residues. V gave up 7 bases and J gave up 4 bases, with 23 bases separating them. Germline V CDR1 and CDR2: LGHNT, FRNRAP.